The 26 T cell receptor beta chains in this list originate from one sample, sequenced in a study of regulatory T cells in long-lasting Graves disease (TCRdb year 2021). To prepare the library, multiplex PCR was applied. The instrument was an Illumina HiSeq 4000. iRepertoire HTBI primers and Arm-PCR amplification of CDR3 regions were used to construct TCR beta libraries. Using fastp at Q25 and MiXCR, TCRdb reprocessed the public reads and kept productive beta chains. Here each entry gathers all rows of one CDR3 protein and keeps the most common genes and DNA. The sample has about 530,000 distinct CDR3 sequences on record, around 16% of them singletons. The ten largest clones represent roughly 25% of the sample. This sample's time point label indicates: newly diagnosed GD, antithyroid drugs for less than 3 months. For both TCR sequencing and RNA sequencing, RNA was extracted from PBMCs in TRIzol. This sample also appeared in a second study, on T cells in Graves' hyperthyroidism and ophthalmopathy.

The material was peripheral blood mononuclear cells (PBMCs), obtained at new diagnosis, from a patient treated with antithyroid drugs. The receptors were gathered from a middle-aged woman with Graves disease. Donor details come from another sample of the same person, matched by shared clones.

This clonotype appeared a single time. A read error may explain this, as a much larger clone is one base away. V and J are TRBV3-1 and TRBJ2-7; D possibly corresponds to TRBD1 (5 bases). The ends were cut back, 3 bases at V and 4 bases at J, with 16 bases in the middle. CDR1 LGHDT and CDR2 YNNKEL come from the germline V gene (reference sequence). This CDR3 contains 15 residues. The CDR3 region has the DNA TGTGCCAGCAGCCATCCCCCCGGACAAGTGTACGAGCAGTACTTC. Translation gives CASSHPPGQVYEQYF.

This clonotype was recorded at least ten times. V usage is TRBV20-1 and J usage is TRBJ2-5; 9 bases align to TRBD2. The germline V gene encodes CDR1 DFQATT and CDR2 SNEGSKA (reference sequence). Trimming took 2 bases from V and 2 from J; bases not matched to a gene: 0. The CDR3 is 13 residues long. The CDR3 is CSARLAGQETQYF. CDR3 in DNA: TGCAGTGCTAGACTAGCGGGGCAAGAGACCCAGTACTTC.

The gene calls are TRBV29-1 and TRBJ1-1, with TRBD1 matching 8 bases. Germline CDR1 SQVTM, CDR2 ANQGSEA. CDR3 length equals 13 residues. V gave up 4 bases and J gave up 3 bases; unmatched junction bases: 4. CDR3 protein: CSVGTGSDTEAFF. CDR3 bases: TGCAGCGTTGGGACAGGGTCGGACACTGAAGCTTTCTTT.

V gene TRBV12-3 or TRBV12-4 combines with J gene TRBJ1-5; unclear D gene. V was shortened by 8 bases and J by 2 bases, with 10 bases between the two germline ends. The CDR3 spans 13 residues. The CDR3 DNA follows: TGTGCCAGCCAGCGTGGAGGCAATCAGCCCCAGCATTTT. Translating gives CASQRGGNQPQHF.

A note on this clonotype: A read error is possible here, since a much larger clone lies one base away. The gene calls are TRBV12-3 or TRBV12-4 and TRBJ1-6; the D is unclear. This CDR3 is 15 amino acids long. CDR3 DNA sequence: TGTGCCAGCAGTTCCAGTGGGCCGAATAATTCACTCCTCCACTTT. It encodes CASSSSGPNNSLLHF.

This clonotype was seen at least ten times. The gene calls are TRBV12-3 or TRBV12-4 and TRBJ2-5, with TRBD2 matching 10 bases. V gave up 7 bases and J gave up 1 base; unmatched junction bases: 3. This CDR3 is 14 amino acids long. The CDR3 DNA is TGTGCCAGCATTGTAGCGGGGGGCCAAGAGACCCAGTACTTC. As protein: CASIVAGGQETQYF.

This clonotype has a count of ten or more. The chain joins TRBV7-3 to TRBJ2-3; D not resolved. Germline V gives CDR1 SGHTA, CDR2 FQGTGA. The V end lost 4 bases, the J end lost 2 bases, and 7 bases lay between the germline ends. CDR3 size: 13 residues. In nucleotides, the CDR3 is TGTGCCAGCAGCTACGGTCTCACAGATACGCAGTATTTT. This translates into CASSYGLTDTQYF.

This clonotype was detected ten times or more. V is TRBV11-1 and J is TRBJ1-1, with TRBD1 identical over 7 bases. The trim removed 4 bases at V and 1 base at J, leaving 6 bases unmatched. The V gene's germline CDR1 is SGHAT and CDR2 FQDESV (reference sequence). This CDR3 spans 15 amino acids. The CDR3 DNA is TGTGCCAGCAGCTCAGGGGGGGCTGAGAACACTGAAGCTTTCTTT. Amino acid sequence: CASSSGGAENTEAFF.

This clonotype was picked up many times. The chain links TRBV20-1 to TRBJ1-5; D might be TRBD1 (6 bases). The CDR3 loop spans 15 amino acids. V was trimmed by 2 bases and J by 3 bases, leaving 14 bases between them. CDR1 and CDR2 (germline): DFQATT, SNEGSKA (reference sequence). The CDR3 DNA sequence: TGCAGTGCTAGAACACATACAGGGCCCAATCAGCCCCAGCATTTT. Protein: CSARTHTGPNQPQHF.

The table lists this clonotype with many counts. This sequence joins TRBV2 and TRBJ1-5; possible D gene TRBD1, 5 bases. This CDR3 has 16 amino acids. V was pared by 4 bases and J by 1 base, with 14 bases between. Germline V gene sequence: CDR1 SNHLY, CDR2 FYNNEI. The CDR3 reads CASSGPPGISNQPQHF. The CDR3 coding sequence is TGTGCCAGCAGTGGACCCCCAGGGATAAGCAATCAGCCCCAGCATTTT.

This clonotype was seen more than once but under ten times. A read error may account for a junction end that differs from germline. The chain couples TRBV11-2 to TRBJ1-1; 8 bases line up with TRBD1. This CDR3 has 15 residues. Germline-derived CDR1 and CDR2 are SGHAT and FQNNGV. Here the CDR3 DNA reads TGCGCCAGCAGCCGGAACAGGGGGGTGTACACTGAAGCTTTCTTT. Translated: CASSRNRGVYTEAFF.

There are a few counts of this clonotype. The chain employs TRBV15 and TRBJ2-2; TRBD1 agrees at 8 bases. The CDR3 is 20 amino acids. The junction had 14 bases not matched to a gene; V was cut back by 1 base and J by 1 base. The V gene's germline CDR1 is LNHNV and CDR2 YYDKDF (reference sequence). The CDR3 region has the DNA TGTGCCACCAGCAGAGGTAGAGTGGAGACAGGGGCGCTGAACACCGGGGAGCTGTTTTTT. Encoded protein: CATSRGRVETGALNTGELFF.

This clonotype showed up many times. This chain joins TRBV11-2 and TRBJ2-1; 10 nucleotides align to TRBD2. This CDR3 has 14 amino acids. J lost 8 bases, V lost 1 base, and 2 bases had no gene match. The V gene's germline CDR1 is SGHAT and CDR2 FQNNGV. The CDR3 is CASSLASGGYEQFF. CDR3 nucleotides: TGTGCCAGCAGCTTAGCTAGCGGGGGCTATGAGCAGTTCTTC.

The chain joins TRBV5-8 to TRBJ1-1; D not certain. CDR3 length equals 16 residues. The V end lost 0 bases, the J end lost 0 bases, and 12 bases lay between the germline ends. Germline V gene lookup returns CDR1 SGHTS and CDR2 YDEGEE. The CDR3 loop reads CASSLGVRGMNTEAFF. CDR3 in DNA: TGTGCCAGCAGCTTGGGAGTCCGCGGCATGAACACTGAAGCTTTCTTT.

Only a few counts were recorded for this clonotype. The chain employs TRBV6-1 and TRBJ2-3; 8 bases are a match to TRBD2. The V segment lost 4 bases and the J segment 0 bases; nucleotides outside the gene matches: 0. The CDR3 covers 14 residues. Per germline, CDR1 MNHNS and CDR2 SASEGT. The CDR3 sequence is CASSAGGSTDTQYF. DNA of the CDR3: TGTGCCAGCAGTGCGGGGGGGAGCACAGATACGCAGTATTTT.

This clonotype showed up many times. The V call is TRBV30, the J call TRBJ1-5; D perhaps matches TRBD1 (6 bases). V lost 2 bases and J lost 4, with 15 bases in between. Germline CDR1 GTSNPN, CDR2 SVGIG (reference sequence). This CDR3 has 15 residues. DNA for the CDR3: TGTGCCTGGAGTCCGGGACAAACGAGGAATCAGCCCCAGCATTTT. Protein: CAWSPGQTRNQPQHF.

In this sample, this clonotype turned up a few times. The chain employs TRBV7-9 and TRBJ1-4; D might be TRBD1 (5 bases). CDR1 is SEHNR, CDR2 FQNEAQ, per germline (reference sequence). The ends were cut back, 0 bases at V and 0 bases at J, with 11 bases in the middle. The CDR3 is made up of 17 amino acids. CDR3 region: CASSLAIDSATNEKLFF. The CDR3 coding sequence is TGTGCCAGCAGCTTAGCTATTGACAGTGCAACTAATGAAAAACTGTTTTTT.

Only a few counts were recorded for this clonotype. This chain links TRBV19 with TRBJ1-5, with 11 bases that match TRBD1. Germline assignment: CDR1 LNHDA and CDR2 SQIVND (reference sequence). J was trimmed by 6 bases and V by 0 bases; bases with no gene match: 4. This CDR3 is built from 16 residues. This CDR3 reads CASSIDKGTGGQPQHF. The DNA of the CDR3 is TGTGCCAGTAGTATAGATAAAGGGACAGGGGGTCAGCCCCAGCATTTT.

This clonotype showed up many times. The V call is TRBV5-1, the J call TRBJ1-1, with D possibly matching TRBD1 (6 bases). Germline V gene lookup returns CDR1 SGHRS and CDR2 YFSETQ. The V end lost 3 bases, the J end lost 0 bases, and 12 bases lay between the germline ends. This CDR3 comprises 15 residues. As DNA, the CDR3 is TGCGCCAGCAGCTCCTCGACAGGATTGAACACTGAAGCTTTCTTT. Protein: CASSSSTGLNTEAFF.

This clonotype was counted a few times. The germline gene is not matched at one end of the junction; a read error may be the cause. This chain uses TRBV2 with TRBJ2-2, with a weak D call TRBD1 (7 bases). Germline assignment: CDR1 SNHLY and CDR2 FYNNEI. The CDR3 runs to 14 residues. As DNA, the CDR3 is TGTGCCAGCGGGGGGACAGTGAACACCGGGGAGCTGCTTTTT. Its translation: CASGGTVNTGELLF.

The chain uses TRBV30 and TRBJ2-6; D is tentatively TRBD1 or TRBD2 (6 bases each). V was pared by 5 bases and J by 0 bases, with 14 bases between. The CDR3 spans 16 residues. The V gene's germline CDR1 is GTSNPN and CDR2 SVGIG (reference sequence). The CDR3 spells CAWGGQVLSGANVLTF. DNA for the CDR3: TGTGCCTGGGGGGGGCAGGTCCTCTCTGGGGCCAACGTCCTGACTTTC.

J is TRBJ2-3 and V is TRBV3-1, with 12 nucleotides matching TRBD2. Germline assignment: CDR1 LGHDT and CDR2 YNNKEL (reference sequence). J gave up 2 bases and V 6 bases, and 3 bases lay outside the gene matches. The CDR3 covers 15 residues. The chain's CDR3 is CASRRLAGATDTQYF. The CDR3 DNA follows: TGTGCCAGCAGACGACTAGCGGGGGCCACAGATACGCAGTATTTT.

The chain combines TRBV5-1 with TRBJ2-7; D call uncertain. Germline loops: CDR1 SGHRS, CDR2 YFSETQ. The CDR3 has 13 residues. The V gene lost 4 bases and the J gene lost 0 bases, with 8 bases spanning the gap. The CDR3 region has the DNA TGCGCCAGCAGCGGTAGTAACTCCTACGAGCAGTACTTC. It is translated as CASSGSNSYEQYF. Full variable domain (outside the CDR3, taken from reference TRBV5-1 and TRBJ2-7): KAGVTQTPRYLIKTRGQQVTLSCSPISGHRSVSWYQQTPGQGLQFLFEYFSETQRNKGNFPGRFSGRQFSNSRSEMNVSTLELGDSALYLCASSGSNSYEQYFGPGTRLTVT.

The rearrangement uses TRBV5-1 and TRBJ2-7; 9 bases fit TRBD1. Germline V lookup: CDR1 SGHRS, CDR2 YFSETQ. The V segment lost 1 base and the J segment 2 bases; nucleotides outside the gene matches: 7. The CDR3 is 16 amino acids. Here the CDR3 DNA reads TGCGCCAGCAGCTTGCCCACCGGGACAGGGACCTACGAGCAGTACTTC. Protein product: CASSLPTGTGTYEQYF.

The chain joins TRBV6-2 or TRBV6-3 to TRBJ1-2; maybe TRBD1 (6 bases). This CDR3 has 14 amino acids. Deletions cut 0 bases from V and 6 bases from J, with 11 bases between. CDR1 is MNHEY, CDR2 SVGEGT, per germline. The CDR3 nucleotides are TGTGCCAGCAGTTACTCGTGGACAGTCGATGGCTACACCTTC. Its translation is CASSYSWTVDGYTF.

This clonotype was found many times. The V gene is TRBV20-1, the J gene TRBJ2-1, with TRBD1 as a possible D gene (5 bases). Trimming shortened V by 2 bases and J by 0 bases, and 14 bases separated the two germline ends. The CDR3 sequence is 16 residues long. Germline CDR1 and CDR2: DFQATT and SNEGSKA (reference sequence). The CDR3 nucleotides read TGCAGTGCTAGAAGCCCCGAAGGGGTCTCCTACAATGAGCAGTTCTTC. Protein sequence: CSARSPEGVSYNEQFF.